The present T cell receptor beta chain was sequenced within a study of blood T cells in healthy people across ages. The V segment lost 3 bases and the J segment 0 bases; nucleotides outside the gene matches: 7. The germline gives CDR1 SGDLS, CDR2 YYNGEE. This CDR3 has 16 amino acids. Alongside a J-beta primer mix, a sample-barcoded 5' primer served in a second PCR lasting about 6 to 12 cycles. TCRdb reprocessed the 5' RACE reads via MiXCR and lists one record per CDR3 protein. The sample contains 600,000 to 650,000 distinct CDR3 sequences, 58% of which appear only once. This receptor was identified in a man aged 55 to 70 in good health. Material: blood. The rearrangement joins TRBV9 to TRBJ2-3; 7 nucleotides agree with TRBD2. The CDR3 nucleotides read TGTGCCAGCAGCGGAGGAATAGCGGGCAGCACAGATACGCAGTATTTT. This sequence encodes CASSGGIAGSTDTQYF.